These 26 T cell receptor beta chains were sequenced from one sample in a study of shared clonotypes between healthy human individuals. This table comes from immunoSEQ multiplex PCR, and its TCRdb copy is limited to in-frame clones, with some not included. The sample holds about a million clones, roughly 72% seen once. What was sequenced was memory CD4+ T cells sorted from blood. Subset given: CD45RA-negative fraction. These receptor sequences come from a man between 18 and 35 years old in good health.

The chain couples TRBV7-2 to TRBJ2-7; no definite D call. The V gene's germline CDR1 is SGHTA and CDR2 FQGNSA. The germline V and J ends were trimmed by 4 bases and 0 bases, with 10 bases remaining between them. The CDR3 is 14 amino acids. CDR3 residues: CASSSIPASYEQYF. Written as DNA, the CDR3 is TGTGCCAGCAGCTCCATCCCGGCCTCCTACGAGCAGTACTTC.

The chain couples TRBV18 to TRBJ1-1, with 12 bases fitting TRBD1. The CDR3 is 19 amino acids. Germline-derived CDR1 and CDR2 are KGHSH and LQKENI. V shed 6 bases, J shed 3 bases, and the junction held 17 bases outside the gene matches. CDR3 DNA sequence: TGTGCCAGCTCGCTCACGGCCCCGGGACAGGGGGCCTTTGACACTGAAGCTTTCTTT. Translated, it gives CASSLTAPGQGAFDTEAFF.

The chain carries TRBV5-1 and TRBJ2-1; D is tentatively TRBD1 or TRBD2 (5 bases each). The CDR3 is made up of 13 amino acids. Germline V gene lookup returns CDR1 SGHRS and CDR2 YFSETQ. Trimming removed 6 bases from V and 10 bases from J, with 17 bases in between. The CDR3 loop reads CASTISGTGEQFF. CDR3 sequence (DNA): TGCGCCAGCACGATCTCGGGGACGGGAGAGCAGTTCTTC.

This clone was detected a few times. Other DNA sequences in this sample translate to the same CDR3. The chain has TRBV2 and TRBJ1-2; TRBD1 might be the D (6 bases). The ends were cut back, 4 bases at V and 2 bases at J, with 8 bases in the middle. Germline assignment: CDR1 SNHLY and CDR2 FYNNEI. The CDR3 extends over 13 amino acids. Here the CDR3 reads CASSVGQNYGYTF. The CDR3 region has the DNA TGTGCCAGCAGTGTCGGACAGAACTATGGCTACACCTTC.

The chain combines TRBV19 with TRBJ2-1; D is possibly TRBD2 (5 bases). CDR3 length: 15 residues. V lost 0 bases to trimming and J lost 2 bases, with 8 bases between them. CDR1 is LNHDA and CDR2 is SQIVND in the germline V gene (reference sequence). CDR3 nucleotide sequence: TGTGCCAGTAGTATAGAAGGGAGCACCTACAATGAGCAGTTCTTC. Protein product: CASSIEGSTYNEQFF.

J is TRBJ2-5 and V is TRBV6-7; D gene uncertain. TRBV6-7 is an ORF; its function is uncertain. The length of the CDR3 is 13 residues. Trimming took 9 bases from V and 4 from J, leaving 15 bases between them. CDR3: CARGGRNRETQYF. The CDR3 DNA follows: TGTGCCAGGGGTGGACGGAACCGAGAGACCCAGTACTTC.

J is TRBJ2-5 and V is TRBV15, with 15 bases aligning to TRBD2. The CDR3 loop spans 18 amino acids. V shed 0 bases, J shed 4 bases, and the junction held 6 bases outside the gene matches. Germline loops: CDR1 LNHNV, CDR2 YYDKDF (reference sequence). The CDR3 protein is CATSRDGGLAGGRETQYF. The CDR3 DNA sequence: TGTGCCACCAGCAGAGATGGGGGACTAGCGGGAGGTCGAGAGACCCAGTACTTC.

The chain links TRBV6-5 to TRBJ1-2; D may be TRBD1 (6 bases). The CDR3 runs 14 residues. Deletions cut 6 bases from V and 4 bases from J, with 15 bases between. The germline gives CDR1 MNHEY, CDR2 SVGAGI. The CDR3 sequence: CASRNPGTLYGYTF. Here the CDR3 DNA reads TGTGCCAGCAGAAACCCCGGGACACTCTATGGCTACACCTTC.

This sequence joins TRBV6-5 and TRBJ1-2, with 10 bases matching TRBD1. Looked up from germline, CDR1 is MNHEY and CDR2 is SVGAGI. The junction had 7 bases not matched to a gene; V was cut back by 4 bases and J by 5 bases. The CDR3 has 15 residues. In DNA, the CDR3 is TGTGCCAGCAGTTCCGGGGACAGGGGCTCTTATGGCTACACCTTC. Amino acids: CASSSGDRGSYGYTF.

The rearrangement links TRBV5-4 to TRBJ2-2; D may be TRBD2 (5 bases). CDR1 is SGHNT and CDR2 is YYREEE in the germline V gene (reference sequence). V was shortened by 3 bases and J by 5 bases, with 11 bases between the two germline ends. This CDR3 has 14 amino acids. The CDR3 DNA follows: TGTGCCAGCAGCTCAACGGGGTCTACCGGGGAGCTGTTTTTT. Translated: CASSSTGSTGELFF. The full variable domain, completed using reference TRBV5-4 and TRBJ2-2, is ETGVTQSPTHLIKTRGQQVTLRCSSQSGHNTVSWYQQALGQGPQFIFQYYREEENGRGNFPPRFSGLQFPNYSSELNVNALELDDSALYLCASSSTGSTGELFFGEGSRLTVL.

This chain joins TRBV29-1 and TRBJ2-1; 7 positions match TRBD1. V shed 2 bases, J shed 4 bases, and the junction held 5 bases outside the gene matches. Germline lookup yields CDR1 SQVTM and CDR2 ANQGSEA. The CDR3 contains 14 residues. The CDR3 DNA sequence: TGCAGCGTTGAATCGGCAGGGGGTTACAATGAGCAGTTCTTC. Amino acid sequence: CSVESAGGYNEQFF.

The rearrangement joins TRBV5-4 to TRBJ2-5; the match to TRBD2 covers 13 bases. The V gene end was trimmed by 6 bases and the J gene end by 1 base; junction bases not matched to a gene: 6. Per germline, CDR1 SGHNT and CDR2 YYREEE (reference sequence). The CDR3 extends over 16 amino acids. For the CDR3, the DNA is TGTGCCAGCACCAAGGGACTAGCGGGAACCCAAGAGACCCAGTACTTC. Its protein product is CASTKGLAGTQETQYF.

In this sample, this clone turned up a few times. The chain combines TRBV6-1 with TRBJ2-3; D gene unclear. Per the germline V gene, CDR1 is MNHNS and CDR2 is SASEGT. This CDR3 contains 14 residues. Trimming cost V 1 base and J 7 bases, with 12 bases left between them. The CDR3 coding sequence is TGTGCCAGCAGTGAAGAGGTGCAGCAATATACGCAGTATTTT. It specifies CASSEEVQQYTQYF.

V is TRBV7-2 and J is TRBJ2-7; the match to TRBD1 covers 7 bases. With 5 bases clipped from V and 5 bases from J, the junction kept 12 bases outside the gene matches. The CDR3 is 15 amino acids. Germline CDR1 SGHTA, CDR2 FQGNSA. CDR3 nucleotide sequence: TGTGCCAGCAGCCTTGACAGGGCCCTGAGTGACGAGCAGTACTTC. Its protein is CASSLDRALSDEQYF.

V gene TRBV5-1 combines with J gene TRBJ2-4; 10 nucleotides align to TRBD2. Germline V gene lookup returns CDR1 SGHRS and CDR2 YFSETQ. CDR3 length: 18 amino acids. Trimming removed 4 bases from V and 1 base from J; junction bases left unmatched: 11. This CDR3 is CASSPSGGANPAKNIQYF. The CDR3 coding sequence is TGCGCCAGCAGCCCGAGCGGGGGGGCCAATCCGGCCAAAAACATTCAGTACTTC.

The J gene is TRBJ1-2, the V gene TRBV29-1; D remains unclear. Germline V gene sequence: CDR1 SQVTM, CDR2 ANQGSEA. Trimming stripped 7 bases from V and 2 bases from J, with 14 bases between. The CDR3 length is 13 residues. CDR3 nucleotide sequence: TGCAGCGCATCCCCGGGAGGGAACTATGGCTACACCTTC. This translates into CSASPGGNYGYTF.

V usage is TRBV10-3 and J usage is TRBJ1-1; 8 bases match TRBD1. The J segment lost 1 base and the V segment lost 6 bases, leaving 10 bases of the junction unmatched. The CDR3 consists of 16 residues. Germline CDR1 ENHRY, CDR2 SYGVKD. The CDR3 coding sequence is TGTGCCATCAGGGGACCGACAGGGGACAGGAACACTGAAGCTTTCTTT. It translates to CAIRGPTGDRNTEAFF.

J is TRBJ1-3 and V is TRBV10-1; TRBD1 aligns across 7 bases. Trimming at V came to 4 bases and at J to 1 base, leaving 7 bases not matched to a gene. CDR3 length: 16 residues. Germline lookup yields CDR1 WNHNN and CDR2 SYGVQD (reference sequence). CDR3 coding DNA: TGCGCCAGCAGTGTATGGGACAGCACTTCTGGAAACACCATATATTTT. This gives the protein CASSVWDSTSGNTIYF.

This chain links TRBV28 with TRBJ2-7; D perhaps matches TRBD1 (5 bases). The CDR3 is 17 residues long. The germline V gene has CDR1 MDHEN and CDR2 SYDVKM. V shed 4 bases and J shed 1 base, with 20 bases lying between them. The CDR3 loop is CASSSPSRTKRSYEQYF. CDR3 bases: TGTGCCAGCAGTTCGCCATCCAGGACAAAAAGGTCCTACGAGCAGTACTTC.

The rearrangement uses TRBV7-2 and TRBJ1-1; 7 bases match TRBD1. The CDR3 covers 14 residues. The ends lost 2 bases at V and 10 bases at J; junction bases unmatched: 10. In germline, CDR1 is SGHTA, CDR2 FQGNSA. For the CDR3, the DNA is TGTGCCAGCAGCTTAAACAGGGGTGATTTCGCAGCTTTCTTT. Protein product: CASSLNRGDFAAFF.

The chain combines TRBV28 with TRBJ1-6; 10 nucleotides align to TRBD1. The CDR3 has 16 residues. Germline loops: CDR1 MDHEN, CDR2 SYDVKM. The V gene end was trimmed by 2 bases and the J gene end by 10 bases; junction bases not matched to a gene: 8. CDR3 protein: CASSLADRGHGSPLHF. CDR3 nucleotide sequence: TGTGCCAGCAGTTTAGCCGACAGGGGGCATGGATCACCCCTCCACTTT.

This clone was counted between two and nine times. The V gene is TRBV2, the J gene TRBJ2-7; TRBD2 is a possible D gene (5 bases). With 4 bases removed from V and 5 bases from J, the gap between germline ends came to 18 bases. The CDR3 runs 15 residues. Looked up from germline, CDR1 is SNHLY and CDR2 is FYNNEI. CDR3 sequence (DNA): TGTGCCAGCAGTGCCCACGCGAGGGATGCAAACGAGCAGTACTTC. This encodes CASSAHARDANEQYF.

The chain links TRBV19 to TRBJ2-3; D is undetermined. CDR3 length equals 15 residues. Trimming removed 11 bases from V and 0 bases from J, with 18 bases in between. Germline V lookup: CDR1 LNHDA, CDR2 SQIVND (reference sequence). The CDR3 DNA reads as TGTGCCGGGTACACGTGGGGTCATAGCACAGATACGCAGTATTTT. It encodes CAGYTWGHSTDTQYF.

The chain recombines TRBV5-1 with TRBJ1-1; a weak D match, TRBD1 (6 bases). The V end lost 4 bases, the J end lost 6 bases, and 13 bases lay between the germline ends. The CDR3 sequence is 13 residues long. Looked up from germline, CDR1 is SGHRS and CDR2 is YFSETQ. CDR3 amino acids: CASSADSRAEAFF. The CDR3, as DNA: TGCGCCAGCAGCGCGGACAGTCGCGCTGAAGCTTTCTTT.

The V call is TRBV30, the J call TRBJ1-4; D might be TRBD1 (5 bases). This CDR3 contains 15 residues. Trimming pared 1 base from V and 1 base from J, leaving 10 bases between. In germline, CDR1 is GTSNPN, CDR2 SVGIG (reference sequence). The CDR3 sequence is CAWSGQGLTNEKLFF. CDR3 coding DNA: TGTGCCTGGAGTGGTCAGGGCCTAACTAATGAAAAACTGTTTTTT.

The chain links TRBV2 to TRBJ2-2; D is perhaps TRBD2 (5 bases). V gave up 7 bases and J gave up 7 bases, with 13 bases separating them. There are 13 residues in the CDR3. Germline CDR1 reads SNHLY; CDR2 reads FYNNEI. CDR3 in DNA: TGTGCCAGCACGCCGGAGAGGGACGGGGAGCTGTTTTTT. Encoded protein: CASTPERDGELFF.